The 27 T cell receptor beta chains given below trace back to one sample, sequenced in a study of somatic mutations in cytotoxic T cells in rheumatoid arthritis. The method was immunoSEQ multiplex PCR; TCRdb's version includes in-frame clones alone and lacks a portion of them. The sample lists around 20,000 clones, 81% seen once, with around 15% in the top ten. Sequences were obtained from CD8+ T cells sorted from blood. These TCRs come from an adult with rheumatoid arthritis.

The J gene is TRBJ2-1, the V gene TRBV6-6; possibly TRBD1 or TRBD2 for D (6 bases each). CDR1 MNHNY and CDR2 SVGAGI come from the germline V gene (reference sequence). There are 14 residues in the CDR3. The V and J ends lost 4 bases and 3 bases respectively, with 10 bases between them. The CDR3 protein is CASSSEGGYNEQFF. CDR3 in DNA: TGTGCCAGCAGTTCAGAGGGGGGCTACAATGAGCAGTTCTTC.

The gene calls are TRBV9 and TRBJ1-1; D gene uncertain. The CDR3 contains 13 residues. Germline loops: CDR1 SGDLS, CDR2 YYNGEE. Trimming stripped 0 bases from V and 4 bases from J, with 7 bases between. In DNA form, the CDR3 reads TGTGCCAGCAGCGTAGCGGGAAGCACTGAAGCTTTCTTT. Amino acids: CASSVAGSTEAFF. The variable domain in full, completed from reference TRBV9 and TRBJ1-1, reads DSGVTQTPKHLITATGQRVTLRCSPRSGDLSVYWYQQSLDQGLQFLIQYYNGEERAKGNILERFSAQQFPDLHSELNLSSLELGDSALYFCASSVAGSTEAFFGQGTRLTVV.

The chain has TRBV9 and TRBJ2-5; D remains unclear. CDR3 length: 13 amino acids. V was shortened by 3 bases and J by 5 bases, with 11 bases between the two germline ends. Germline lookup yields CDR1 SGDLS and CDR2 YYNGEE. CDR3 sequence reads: CASSAGHEETQYF. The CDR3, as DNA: TGTGCCAGCAGCGCCGGGCATGAGGAGACCCAGTACTTC. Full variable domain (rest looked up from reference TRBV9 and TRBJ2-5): DSGVTQTPKHLITATGQRVTLRCSPRSGDLSVYWYQQSLDQGLQFLIQYYNGEERAKGNILERFSAQQFPDLHSELNLSSLELGDSALYFCASSAGHEETQYFGPGTRLLVL.

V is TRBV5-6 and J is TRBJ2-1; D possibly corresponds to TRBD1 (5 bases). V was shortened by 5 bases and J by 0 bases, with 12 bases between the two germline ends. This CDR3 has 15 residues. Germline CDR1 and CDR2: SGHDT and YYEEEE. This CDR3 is CASRRDSSSYNEQFF. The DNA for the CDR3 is TGTGCCAGCAGACGAGACAGTAGCTCCTACAATGAGCAGTTCTTC.

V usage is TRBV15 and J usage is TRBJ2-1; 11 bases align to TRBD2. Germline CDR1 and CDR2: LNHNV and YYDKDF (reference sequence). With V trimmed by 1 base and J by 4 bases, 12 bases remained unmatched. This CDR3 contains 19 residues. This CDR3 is CATSRAMKLAGVLYNEQFF. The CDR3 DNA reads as TGTGCCACCAGCAGAGCCATGAAACTAGCGGGAGTGTTATACAATGAGCAGTTCTTC. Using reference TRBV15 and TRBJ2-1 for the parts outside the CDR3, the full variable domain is DAMVIQNPRYQVTQFGKPVTLSCSQTLNHNVMYWYQQKSSQAPKLLFHYYDKDFNNEADTPDNFQSRRPNTSFCFLDIRSPGLGDTAMYLCATSRAMKLAGVLYNEQFFGPGTRLTVL.

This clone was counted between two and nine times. The CDR3 protein is CASSMVGTESYNEQFF. In nucleotides, the CDR3 is TGTGCCAGCAGCATGGTCGGGACAGAATCCTACAATGAGCAGTTCTTC. The J gene is TRBJ2-1, the V gene TRBV7-6; 7 nucleotides agree with TRBD1. The CDR3 covers 16 residues. V lost 5 bases, J lost 1 base, and 8 bases stayed unmatched. Looked up from germline, CDR1 is SGHVS and CDR2 is FNYEAQ.

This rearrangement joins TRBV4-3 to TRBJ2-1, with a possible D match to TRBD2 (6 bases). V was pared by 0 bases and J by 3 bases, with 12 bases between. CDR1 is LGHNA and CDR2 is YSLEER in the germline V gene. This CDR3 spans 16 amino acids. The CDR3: CASSQEYGSDYNEQFF. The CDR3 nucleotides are TGCGCCAGCAGCCAAGAGTACGGGAGTGACTACAATGAGCAGTTCTTC.

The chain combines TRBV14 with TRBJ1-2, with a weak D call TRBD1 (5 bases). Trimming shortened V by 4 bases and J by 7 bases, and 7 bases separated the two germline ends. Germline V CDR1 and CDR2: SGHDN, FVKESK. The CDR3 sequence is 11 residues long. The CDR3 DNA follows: TGTGCCAGCAGCCCCGGGGGTGGCTACACCTTC. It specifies CASSPGGGYTF.

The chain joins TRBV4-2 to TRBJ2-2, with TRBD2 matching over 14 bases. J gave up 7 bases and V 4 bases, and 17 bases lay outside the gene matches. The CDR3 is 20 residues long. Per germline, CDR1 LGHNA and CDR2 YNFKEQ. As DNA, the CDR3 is TGTGCCAGCAGCCCCCGGTACTCCGTTGGGACTAGCGGGAGTGTCGGGGAGCTGTTTTTT. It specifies CASSPRYSVGTSGSVGELFF.

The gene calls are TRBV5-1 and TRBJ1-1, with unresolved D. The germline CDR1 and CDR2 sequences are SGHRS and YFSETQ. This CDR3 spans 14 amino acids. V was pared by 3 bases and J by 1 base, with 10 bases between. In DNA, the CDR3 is TGCGCCAGCAGCTCGCCTCGGGGGAACACTGAAGCTTTCTTT. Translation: CASSSPRGNTEAFF.

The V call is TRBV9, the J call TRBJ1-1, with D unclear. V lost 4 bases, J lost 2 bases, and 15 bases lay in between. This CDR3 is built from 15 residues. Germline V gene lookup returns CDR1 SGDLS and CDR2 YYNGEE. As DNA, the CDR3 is TGTGCCAGCAGCCCCACCAGCAGGCCTAACACTGAAGCTTTCTTT. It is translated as CASSPTSRPNTEAFF. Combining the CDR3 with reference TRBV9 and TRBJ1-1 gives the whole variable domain DSGVTQTPKHLITATGQRVTLRCSPRSGDLSVYWYQQSLDQGLQFLIQYYNGEERAKGNILERFSAQQFPDLHSELNLSSLELGDSALYFCASSPTSRPNTEAFFGQGTRLTVV.

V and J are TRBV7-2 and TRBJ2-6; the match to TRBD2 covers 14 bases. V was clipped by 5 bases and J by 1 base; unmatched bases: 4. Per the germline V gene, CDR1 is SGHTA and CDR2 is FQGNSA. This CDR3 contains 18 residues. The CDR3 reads CASSPGLAGESGANVLTF. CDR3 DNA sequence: TGTGCCAGCAGCCCGGGACTAGCGGGGGAATCTGGGGCCAACGTCCTGACTTTC.

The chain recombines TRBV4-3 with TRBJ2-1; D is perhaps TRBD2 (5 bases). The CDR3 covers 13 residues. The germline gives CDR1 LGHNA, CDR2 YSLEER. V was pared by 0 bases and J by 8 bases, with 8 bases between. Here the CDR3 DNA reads TGCGCCAGCAGCCAAGATCGGGGAGATGAGCAGTTCTTC. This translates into CASSQDRGDEQFF.

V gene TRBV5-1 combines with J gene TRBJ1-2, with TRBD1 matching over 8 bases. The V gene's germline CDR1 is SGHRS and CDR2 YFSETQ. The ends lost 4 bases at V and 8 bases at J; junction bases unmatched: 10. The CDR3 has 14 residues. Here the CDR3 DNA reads TGCGCCAGCAGCATGGACAGGCCAGGGGGCGGCTACACCTTC. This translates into CASSMDRPGGGYTF.

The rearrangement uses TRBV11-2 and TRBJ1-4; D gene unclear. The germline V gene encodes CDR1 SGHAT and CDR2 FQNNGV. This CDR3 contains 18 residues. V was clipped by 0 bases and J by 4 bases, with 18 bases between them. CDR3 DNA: TGTGCCAGCAGCTTAGACAGTCAACTTCCCCGGGGTAATGAAAAACTGTTTTTT. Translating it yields CASSLDSQLPRGNEKLFF.

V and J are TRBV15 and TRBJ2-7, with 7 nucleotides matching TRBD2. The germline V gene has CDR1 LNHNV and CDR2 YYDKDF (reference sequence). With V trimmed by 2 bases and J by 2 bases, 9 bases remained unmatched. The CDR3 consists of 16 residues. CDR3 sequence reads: CATSRLSGTNPYEQYF. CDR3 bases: TGTGCCACCAGCAGACTCTCCGGGACTAACCCCTACGAGCAGTACTTC.

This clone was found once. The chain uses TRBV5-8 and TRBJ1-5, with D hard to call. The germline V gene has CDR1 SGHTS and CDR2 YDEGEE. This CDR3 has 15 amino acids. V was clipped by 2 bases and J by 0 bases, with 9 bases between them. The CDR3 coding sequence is TGTGCCAGCAGCTTAAGGACCGGTAGCAATCAGCCCCAGCATTTT. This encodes CASSLRTGSNQPQHF.

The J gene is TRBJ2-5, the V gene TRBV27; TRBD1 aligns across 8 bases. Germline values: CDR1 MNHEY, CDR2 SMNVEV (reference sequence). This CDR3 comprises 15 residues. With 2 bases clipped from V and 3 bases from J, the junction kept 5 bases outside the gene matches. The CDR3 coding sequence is TGTGCCAGCAGTTTAAGCGGACAGGGAAAAGAGACCCAGTACTTC. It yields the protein CASSLSGQGKETQYF.

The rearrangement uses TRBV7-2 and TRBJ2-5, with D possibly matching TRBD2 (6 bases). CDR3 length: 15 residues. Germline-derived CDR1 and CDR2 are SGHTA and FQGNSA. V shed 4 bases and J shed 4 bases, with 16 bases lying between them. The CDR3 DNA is TGTGCCAGCAGCTCCCTTCCGGGAGCTAGAGAGACCCAGTACTTC. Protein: CASSSLPGARETQYF. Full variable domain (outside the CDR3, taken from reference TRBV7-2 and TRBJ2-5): GAGVSQSPSNKVTEKGKDVELRCDPISGHTALYWYRQSLGQGLEFLIYFQGNSAPDKSGLPSDRFSAERTGGSVSTLTIQRTQQEDSAVYLCASSSLPGARETQYFGPGTRLLVL.

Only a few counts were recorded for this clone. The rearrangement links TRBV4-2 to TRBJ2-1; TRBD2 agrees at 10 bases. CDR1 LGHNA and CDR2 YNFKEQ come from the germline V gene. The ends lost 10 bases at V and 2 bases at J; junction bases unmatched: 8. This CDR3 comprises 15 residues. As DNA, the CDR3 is TGTGCCACCCGGGTTAGCGGGGGGACCTACAATGAGCAGTTCTTC. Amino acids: CATRVSGGTYNEQFF.

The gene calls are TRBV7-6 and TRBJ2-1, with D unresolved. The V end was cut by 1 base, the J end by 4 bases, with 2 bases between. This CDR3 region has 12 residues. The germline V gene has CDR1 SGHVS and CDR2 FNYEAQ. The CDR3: CASSLGYNEQFF. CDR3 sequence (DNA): TGTGCCAGCAGCTTAGGGTACAATGAGCAGTTCTTC.

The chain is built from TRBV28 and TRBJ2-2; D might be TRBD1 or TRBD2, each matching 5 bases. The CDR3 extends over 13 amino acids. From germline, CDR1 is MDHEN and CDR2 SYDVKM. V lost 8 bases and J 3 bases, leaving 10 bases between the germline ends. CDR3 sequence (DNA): TGTGCCAGCCGGGTGGGGGACACCGGGGAGCTGTTTTTT. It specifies CASRVGDTGELFF.

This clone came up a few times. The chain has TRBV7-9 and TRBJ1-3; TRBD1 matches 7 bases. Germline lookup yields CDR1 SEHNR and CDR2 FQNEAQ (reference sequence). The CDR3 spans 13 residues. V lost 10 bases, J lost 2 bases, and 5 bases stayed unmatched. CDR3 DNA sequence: TGTGCCATCGGACAGGACCCTGGAAACACCATATATTTT. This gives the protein CAIGQDPGNTIYF.

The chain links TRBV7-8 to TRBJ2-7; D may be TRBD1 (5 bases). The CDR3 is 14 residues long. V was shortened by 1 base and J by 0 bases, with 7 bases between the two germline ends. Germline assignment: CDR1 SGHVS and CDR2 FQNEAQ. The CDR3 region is CASSLGGLSYEQYF. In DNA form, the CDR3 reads TGTGCCAGCAGCTTAGGGGGCCTCTCCTACGAGCAGTACTTC.

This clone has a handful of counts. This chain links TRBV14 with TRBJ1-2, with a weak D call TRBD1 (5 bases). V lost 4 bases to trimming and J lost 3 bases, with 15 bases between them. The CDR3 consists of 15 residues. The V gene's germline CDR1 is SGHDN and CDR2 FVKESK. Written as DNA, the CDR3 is TGTGCCAGCAGCCCTCAGGGTAGAGTGGACTATGGCTACACCTTC. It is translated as CASSPQGRVDYGYTF.

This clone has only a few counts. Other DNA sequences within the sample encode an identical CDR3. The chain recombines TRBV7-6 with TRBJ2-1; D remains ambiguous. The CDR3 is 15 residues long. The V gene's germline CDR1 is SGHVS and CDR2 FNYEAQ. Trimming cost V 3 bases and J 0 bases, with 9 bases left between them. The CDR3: CASSFGQSSYNEQFF. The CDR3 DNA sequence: TGTGCCAGCAGCTTTGGTCAATCCTCCTACAATGAGCAGTTCTTC. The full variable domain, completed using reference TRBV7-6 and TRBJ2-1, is GAGVSQSPRYKVTKRGQDVALRCDPISGHVSLYWYRQALGQGPEFLTYFNYEAQQDKSGLPNDRFSAERPEGSISTLTIQRTEQRDSAMYRCASSFGQSSYNEQFFGPGTRLTVL.

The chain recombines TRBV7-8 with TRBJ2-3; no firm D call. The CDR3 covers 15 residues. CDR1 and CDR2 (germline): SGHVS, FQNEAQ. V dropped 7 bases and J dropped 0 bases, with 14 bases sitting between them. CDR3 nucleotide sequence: TGTGCCAGCAACCCCCCCAGCGTAAGCACAGATACGCAGTATTTT. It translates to CASNPPSVSTDTQYF.